This T cell receptor beta chain was retrieved from a study of identical twins (dated by TCRdb to the mid-2010s). In the study overall: TCR alpha and beta repertoires from monozygotic twins, unrelated adults of various ages and cord blood were deep-sequenced to test whether fetal clonotypes persist. To rule out contamination, the twin experiments were replicated at different times with different library preparation protocols.

Details on this clonotype: It has no known antigen specificity. One base away there is no much larger clone; base qualities are not given.

The receptor library was made with 5' RACE. The run used an Illumina HiSeq 2000. Template switching introduced a universal primer binding site; the final cDNA contained a unique molecular identifier, enabling accurate counting of TCR cDNA molecules. Specific primers in the conserved constant-segment region were used to synthesize first-strand cDNA for the TCR alpha and beta chains. To control for contamination, every cDNA library was double barcoded, receiving both a SMART-Mk sample barcode and Illumina barcodes. TruSeq adapter sequences, together with Illumina sample barcodes, were added in two successive PCR steps. The TCR alpha and beta cDNA libraries were sequenced on the Illumina HiSeq platform using custom primers. The authors' pipeline ran thus. Unique molecular identifiers were extracted from raw reads with MiGEC, and CDR3 positions were determined with MiXCR. Recombination models were inferred per individual with the repgenHMM and IGoR tools using an EM algorithm. Shared clonotype analysis was performed with the tcR package in R, normalizing sharing by the product of cloneset sizes. To study raw recombination without the effects of thymic and clonal selection, out-of-frame nonproductive sequences were analyzed. TCRdb passed the public sequencing reads through fastp at Q25 and MiXCR, retaining productive beta sequences. Entries are consolidated by CDR3 protein sequence, retaining the most common genes and DNA. The V and J calls and clone size come from TCRdb's table, not from the authors' own analysis. The sample records 1.5 million to 2 million distinct CDR3 sequences, around 33% of which are singletons. In total, the top ten clones hold more than 0.25% of the sample.

Overall results and qualifications from the work: Because the same donors could not be followed over many years, the conclusions depended on cross-sectional statistical analysis. Compared with coincidental sharing between unrelated individuals, out-of-frame TCR alpha sequences shared between twins showed an excess of sequences with low generation probability. In beta out-of-frame sequences, excess twin sharing was weaker, because having fewer shared sequences lowered the signal-to-noise ratio. Fewer insertions were carried by abundant cord blood beta clonotypes; a weaker similar trend was observed in young adult naive repertoires, while no such trend was observed in memory repertoires. Zero-insertion analyses could be partly confounded by invariant T cells such as MAIT and iNKT, though diverse VJ usage argued against such confounding for most clonotypes. Out-of-frame TCR alpha sharing in monozygotic twins was systematically underestimated by recombination models, whereas sharing between unrelated individuals was in agreement with the recombination models.

At the junction V is shortened by 4 bases and J by 9 bases, with 17 bases in between. The cysteine opens and the phenylalanine closes a CDR3 of 14 amino acids. CDR3 DNA only is kept here, 42 bases in frame from base 1. Taken from the germline V gene, the CDR1 and CDR2 loops are SGHRS and YFSETQ. Every donor was a healthy Caucasian. Sample: cord blood. This sequence originates from a newborn girl in good health. The sequence joins TRBV5-1 to TRBJ2-1; the D call is possibly TRBD1 or TRBD2, each sharing 5 bases. The CDR3 region reads CASSRGPAEPEQFF. The DNA sequence follows: TGCGCCAGCAGCCGGGGCCCTGCGGAGCCTGAGCAGTTCTTC.